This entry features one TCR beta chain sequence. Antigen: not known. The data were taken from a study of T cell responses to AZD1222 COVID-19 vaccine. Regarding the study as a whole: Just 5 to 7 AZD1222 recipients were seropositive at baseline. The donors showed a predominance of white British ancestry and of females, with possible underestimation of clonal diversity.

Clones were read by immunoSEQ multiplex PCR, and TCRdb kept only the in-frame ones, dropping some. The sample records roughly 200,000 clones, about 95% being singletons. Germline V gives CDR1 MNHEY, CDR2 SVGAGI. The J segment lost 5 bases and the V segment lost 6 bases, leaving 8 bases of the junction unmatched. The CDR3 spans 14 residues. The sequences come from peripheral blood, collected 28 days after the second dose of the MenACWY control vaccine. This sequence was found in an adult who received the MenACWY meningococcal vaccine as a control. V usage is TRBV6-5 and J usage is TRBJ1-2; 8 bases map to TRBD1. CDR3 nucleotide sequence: TGTGCCAGCAGGGCCGGGACAGGATCTTATGGCTACACCTTC. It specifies CASRAGTGSYGYTF.